This T cell receptor beta chain came from a study of T cell changes during pregnancy in multiple sclerosis. Profiling relied on immunoSEQ multiplex PCR, and the TCRdb table lists in-frame clones only, not all of them. The sample records tens of thousands of clones, roughly 90% being singletons. Between the trimmed V and J ends, which lost 6 bases and 3 bases, there was a span of 14 bases. CDR1 is SEHNR, CDR2 FQNEAQ, per germline (reference sequence). This CDR3 comprises 15 residues. This clone was seen just once. The sequences come from CD8+ T cells from peripheral blood mononuclear cells, collected in the third trimester of pregnancy. The sequence derives from a female donor with multiple sclerosis, enrolled in a pregnancy study. The chain links TRBV7-9 to TRBJ2-2; TRBD2 is a possible D gene (7 bases). For the CDR3, the DNA is TGTGCCAGCAGTTCCGAGGGGGGGTACACCGGGGAGCTGTTTTTT. Translating it yields CASSSEGGYTGELFF.